One TCR beta chain is described in this entry. Its antigen is not identified. These data are taken from a study of blood T cells in healthy people across ages. Trimming cost V 1 base and J 2 bases, with 7 bases left between them. The germline CDR1 and CDR2 sequences are MNHNS and SASEGT. There are 14 residues in the CDR3. Primers used in a second PCR of roughly 6 to 11 cycles were a sample-barcoded 5' primer and a J-beta primer mix. TCRdb called the 5' RACE reads again in MiXCR, with one record for every CDR3 protein. The repertoire holds around 1,800,000 distinct CDR3 sequences, with roughly 43% as singletons. Whole-study findings and limits: Unsorted PBMCs prevented conclusive naive versus antigen-experienced comparison.

J is TRBJ2-3 and V is TRBV6-1; D ambiguous. Sequenced input: blood. This receptor was taken from a human donor in good health. The CDR3 sequence: CASSEGHFTDTQYF. CDR3 sequence (DNA): TGTGCCAGCAGTGAAGGACACTTCACAGATACGCAGTATTTT.